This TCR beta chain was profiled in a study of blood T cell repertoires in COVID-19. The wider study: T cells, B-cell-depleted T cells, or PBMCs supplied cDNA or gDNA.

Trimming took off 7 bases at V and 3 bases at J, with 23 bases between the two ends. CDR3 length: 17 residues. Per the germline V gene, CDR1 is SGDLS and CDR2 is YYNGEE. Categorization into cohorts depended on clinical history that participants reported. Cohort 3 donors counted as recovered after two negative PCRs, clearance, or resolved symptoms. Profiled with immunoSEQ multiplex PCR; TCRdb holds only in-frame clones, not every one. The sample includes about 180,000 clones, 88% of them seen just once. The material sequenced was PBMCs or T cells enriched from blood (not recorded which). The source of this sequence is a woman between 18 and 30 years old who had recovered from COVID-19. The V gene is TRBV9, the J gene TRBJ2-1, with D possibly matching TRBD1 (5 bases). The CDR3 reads CASSRKAPTANYNEQFF. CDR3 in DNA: TGTGCCAGCTCTCGAAAAGCACCGACAGCGAACTACAATGAGCAGTTCTTC.